The 12 T cell receptor beta chains below all came from one sample that was sequenced in a study of Tregs in tolerant kidney transplant recipients. Clones were sequenced by immunoSEQ multiplex PCR, and TCRdb holds only the in-frame ones, with some missing. The clone table shows about 30,000 clones, with the ten largest holding 6.5% to 8%. The material was CD8+ T cells from blood, obtained before the transplant. All receptors derive from a human donor who received a combined kidney and bone marrow transplant.

With respect to this clone: The observed sequence ends 3 residues before the CDR3 terminus, with the missing tail filled in from the germline J gene. The rearrangement joins TRBV5-1 to TRBJ2-7; 10 nucleotides agree with TRBD2. The CDR3 spans 15 residues. V trimming: 2 bases; J trimming: 5 bases; junction bases outside the gene matches: 7. In germline, CDR1 is SGHRS, CDR2 YFSETQ. CDR3 sequence reads: CASSLDSLAGDEQYF. Partial CDR3 DNA: TGCGCCAGCAGCTTAGATAGCCTAGCGGGAGACGAG.

A remark on this clone: The read terminates 3 residues before the CDR3 end, so the remaining end is supplied by the germline J gene. V usage is TRBV19 and J usage is TRBJ1-4; D is ambiguous. Germline CDR1 is LNHDA and CDR2 is SQIVND (reference sequence). V was shortened by 3 bases and J by 7 bases, with 18 bases between the two germline ends. This CDR3 region has 16 residues. Incomplete CDR3 DNA: TGTGCCAGTAGTATTGGCCTACCTATCGAGGGTGAAAAA. Protein: CASSIGLPIEGEK. The full-length CDR3 reads as CASSIGLPIEGEKLFF.

Concerning this clone: The CDR3 end lies 3 residues beyond the end of the read and is filled in from the germline J gene. This rearrangement joins TRBV13 to TRBJ2-5; 9 positions agree with TRBD2. V was pared by 4 bases and J by 5 bases, with 11 bases of the junction left unmatched. The CDR3 contains 16 residues. CDR1 is PRHDT, CDR2 FYEKMQ, per germline (reference sequence). CDR3 amino acids: CASSWDSGSAVETQYF. Incomplete CDR3 DNA: TGTGCCAGCAGCTGGGATAGCGGGAGTGCAGTTGAGACC.

About this clone: The sequence runs out 3 residues before the end of the CDR3; the remainder is reconstructed from the germline J gene. The rearrangement uses TRBV19 and TRBJ2-7; 7 bases line up with TRBD1. This CDR3 comprises 14 residues. Germline CDR1 and CDR2: LNHDA and SQIVND (reference sequence). Unmatched junction bases numbered 4, after V lost 5 bases and J lost 0 bases. CDR3 loop: CASSPRDSSYEQYF. The covered CDR3 bases are TGTGCCAGTAGTCCCCGGGACAGCTCCTACGAG.

The CDR3 loop reads CASSYPGLGAEQFF. Incomplete CDR3 DNA: TGTGCCAGCAGTTACCCGGGACTAGGAGCTGAG. V is TRBV6-2 or TRBV6-3 and J is TRBJ2-1; 8 bases align to TRBD2. The CDR3 end lies 3 residues beyond the end of the read and is filled in from the germline J gene. Trimming removed 2 bases from V and 9 bases from J; junction bases left unmatched: 6. The CDR3 has 14 residues. Germline V lookup: CDR1 MNHEY, CDR2 SVGEGT.

As concerns this clone: The sequenced fragment ends 3 residues before the CDR3 boundary, so the rest is inferred from the germline J gene. The chain joins TRBV2 to TRBJ2-1, with D maybe TRBD2 (5 bases). The germline V and J ends were trimmed by 8 bases and 8 bases, with 13 bases remaining between them. The V gene's germline CDR1 is SNHLY and CDR2 FYNNEI. The CDR3 extends over 12 amino acids. CDR3 region: CASWLAFDEQFF. CDR3 bases read: TGTGCCAGCTGGCTAGCTTTCGATGAG.

As for this clone: The read finishes 3 residues shy of the CDR3 end, and the germline J gene is used to complete it. J is TRBJ2-1 and V is TRBV5-1, with 8 nucleotides matching TRBD2. CDR1 and CDR2 from the germline V gene are SGHRS and YFSETQ. The CDR3 is 17 amino acids. Trimming took 6 bases from V and 0 from J; bases not matched to a gene: 11. The part of the CDR3 DNA that was read is TGCGCCAGCAAGGGTTGGGCGGGAGGTTCCTCCTACAATGAG. Protein product: CASKGWAGGSSYNE. The entire CDR3 protein reads CASKGWAGGSSYNEQFF.

Worth noting for this clone: The read halts 3 residues ahead of the CDR3 end, with the missing end drawn from the germline J gene. The chain combines TRBV6-1 with TRBJ2-1; 7 nucleotides align to TRBD1. The V gene end was trimmed by 3 bases and the J gene end by 8 bases; junction bases not matched to a gene: 1. CDR1 is MNHNS, CDR2 SASEGT, per germline. The CDR3 length is 12 residues. CDR3 sequence reads: CASSETGYEQFF. CDR3 DNA (partial): TGTGCCAGCAGTGAGACAGGGTATGAG.

Comment on this clone: The missing CDR3 end, 3 residues past where the read stops, is filled in from the germline J gene. The J gene is TRBJ2-1, the V gene TRBV19; 7 bases line up with TRBD2. V lost 5 bases, J lost 7 bases, and 8 bases stayed unmatched. The V gene's germline CDR1 is LNHDA and CDR2 SQIVND (reference sequence). There are 14 residues in the CDR3. The CDR3 DNA, read in part, is TGTGCCAGTAGTCCCTGGGAGGGGCGGAATGAG. Encoded protein: CASSPWEGRNE. The whole CDR3 protein is CASSPWEGRNEQFF.

A remark on this clone: The DNA ends 3 residues before the CDR3 does, and the rest of the CDR3 is filled in from the germline J gene. V usage is TRBV30 and J usage is TRBJ2-7; 7 bases agree with TRBD2. This CDR3 has 13 amino acids. CDR1 and CDR2 (germline): GTSNPN, SVGIG (reference sequence). J was trimmed by 2 bases and V by 4 bases; bases with no gene match: 5. This CDR3 is CAWTGGEAYEQYF. The CDR3 bases that were read are TGTGCCTGGACGGGGGGAGAGGCCTACGAG.

Concerning this clone: The read terminates 3 residues before the CDR3 end, so the remaining end is supplied by the germline J gene. The V gene is TRBV5-5, the J gene TRBJ1-1; no firm D call. The CDR3 consists of 14 residues. With 0 bases removed from V and 0 bases from J, the gap between germline ends came to 6 bases. Looked up from germline, CDR1 is SGHKS and CDR2 is YYEKEE (reference sequence). CDR3 amino acids: CASSLADMNTEAFF. CDR3 DNA, as far as it was read: TGTGCCAGCAGCTTGGCAGACATGAACACTGAA.

Comment on this clone: The read ends 3 residues shy of where the CDR3 ends; the end is completed using the germline J gene. The chain couples TRBV2 to TRBJ2-2; no clear D gene. CDR3 length: 13 residues. V was pared by 2 bases and J by 7 bases, with 8 bases between. CDR1 is SNHLY, CDR2 FYNNEI, per germline. The CDR3 reads CASSERVIGELFF. The sequenced part of the CDR3 DNA is TGTGCCAGCAGTGAAAGGGTTATCGGGGAG.